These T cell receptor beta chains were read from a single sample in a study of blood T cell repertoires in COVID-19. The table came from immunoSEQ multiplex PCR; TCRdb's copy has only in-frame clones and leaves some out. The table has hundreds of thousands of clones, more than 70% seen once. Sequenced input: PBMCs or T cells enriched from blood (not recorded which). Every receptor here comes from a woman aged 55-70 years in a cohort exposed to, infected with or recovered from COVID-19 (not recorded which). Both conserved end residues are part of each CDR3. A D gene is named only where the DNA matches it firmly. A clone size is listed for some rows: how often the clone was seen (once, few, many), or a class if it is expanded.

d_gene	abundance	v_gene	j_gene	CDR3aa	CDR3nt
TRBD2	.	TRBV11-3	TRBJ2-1	CASSSGLANYNEQFF	TGTGCCAGCAGCTCGGGACTAGCGAATTACAATGAGCAGTTCTTC
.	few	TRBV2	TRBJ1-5	CASREQGNQPQHF	TGTGCCAGCAGGGAACAGGGAAATCAGCCCCAGCATTTT
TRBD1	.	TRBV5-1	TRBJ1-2	CASIGGQAEGYTF	TGCGCCAGCATCGGGGGACAGGCGGAAGGCTACACCTTC
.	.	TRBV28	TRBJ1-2	CASSPGLFYGYTF	TGTGCCAGCAGCCCTGGACTTTTCTATGGCTACACCTTC
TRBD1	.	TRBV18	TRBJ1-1	CASSLGTGRGSTEAFF	TGTGCCAGCTCACTAGGGACAGGGCGAGGTAGTACTGAAGCTTTCTTT
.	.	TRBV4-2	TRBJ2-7	CASSQAPTLPHYEQYF	TGTGCCAGCAGCCAAGCCCCCACCCTACCTCACTACGAGCAGTACTTC
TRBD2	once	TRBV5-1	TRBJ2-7	CASSSDGTSSYEQYF	TGCGCCAGCAGCTCAGACGGGACTAGTTCATACGAGCAGTACTTC
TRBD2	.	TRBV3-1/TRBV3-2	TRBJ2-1	CASSQDRRTSLLWDEQFF	TGTGCCAGCAGCCAAGATAGGAGGACTAGTCTCCTGTGGGATGAGCAGTTCTTC
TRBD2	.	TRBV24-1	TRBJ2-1	CATSGRRLADYNEQFF	TGTGCCACCAGTGGTCGGAGACTAGCTGACTACAATGAGCAGTTCTTC
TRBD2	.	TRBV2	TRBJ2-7	CASTKGPSGGGYEQYF	TGTGCCAGCACTAAGGGGCCTAGCGGGGGGGGCTACGAGCAGTACTTC
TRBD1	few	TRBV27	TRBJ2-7	CASKAETGISYEQYF	TGTGCCAGCAAGGCGGAGACAGGGATCTCCTACGAGCAGTACTTC
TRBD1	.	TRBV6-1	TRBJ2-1	CASSELGQADSEQFF	TGTGCCAGCAGTGAATTGGGACAGGCGGACAGTGAGCAGTTCTTC
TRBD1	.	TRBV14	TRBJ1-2	CASSRTTGNYGYTF	TGTGCCAGCAGCCGAACGACAGGGAACTATGGCTACACCTTC
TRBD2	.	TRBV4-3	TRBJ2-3	CASSQDSGVAGGTDTQYF	TGCGCCAGCAGCCAAGATTCGGGCGTAGCGGGAGGCACAGATACGCAGTATTTT
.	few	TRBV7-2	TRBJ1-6	CASSLGQLNSPLHF	TGTGCCAGCAGCTTAGGACAGCTTAATTCACCCCTCCACTTT
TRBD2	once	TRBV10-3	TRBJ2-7	CAISAIAGGPLYEQYF	TGTGCCATCAGTGCTATAGCGGGAGGGCCCCTCTACGAGCAGTACTTC
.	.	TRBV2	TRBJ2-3	CATRDRQDTQYF	TGTGCCACCCGAGACAGGCAAGATACGCAGTATTTT
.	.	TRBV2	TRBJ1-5	CASSGGRGQPQHF	TGTGCCAGCAGTGGGGGCAGGGGACAGCCCCAGCATTTT
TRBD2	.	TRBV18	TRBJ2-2	CASSPRSAGGLSGELFF	TGTGCCAGCTCACCAAGATCAGCGGGAGGCTTGTCCGGGGAGCTGTTTTTT
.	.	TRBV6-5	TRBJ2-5	CASSKLDQETQYF	TGTGCCAGCAGTAAACTAGATCAAGAGACCCAGTACTTC
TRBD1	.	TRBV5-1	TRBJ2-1	CASSLQGAPYNEQFF	TGCGCCAGCAGCCTACAGGGGGCACCTTACAATGAGCAGTTCTTC
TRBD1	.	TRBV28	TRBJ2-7	CASSQRQGSYEQYF	TGTGCCAGCAGCCAACGACAGGGGTCCTACGAGCAGTACTTC
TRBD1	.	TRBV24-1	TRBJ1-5	CATSDPRGRGNQPQHF	TGTGCCACCAGTGATCCTAGGGGGCGAGGCAATCAGCCCCAGCATTTT
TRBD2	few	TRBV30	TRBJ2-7	CAWSPPVGRAINEQYF	TGTGCCTGGAGTCCACCGGTCGGGAGGGCCATAAACGAGCAGTACTTC
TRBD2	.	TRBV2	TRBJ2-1	CASREGLASSYNEQFF	TGTGCCAGCAGAGAGGGACTAGCGAGCTCCTACAATGAGCAGTTCTTC
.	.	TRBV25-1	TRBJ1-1	CASSHTGSTEAFF	TGTGCCAGCAGTCACACAGGGAGCACTGAAGCTTTCTTT
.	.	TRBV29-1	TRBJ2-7	CSVVLAASSYEQYF	TGCAGCGTTGTTCTCGCGGCGAGCTCCTACGAGCAGTACTTC
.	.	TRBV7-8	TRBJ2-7	CASSLALPGDSYEQYF	TGTGCCAGCAGCTTAGCTCTTCCGGGGGACTCCTACGAGCAGTACTTC
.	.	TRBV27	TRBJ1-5	CASSLTGLNQPQHF	TGTGCCAGCAGCCTAACAGGGTTAAATCAGCCCCAGCATTTT
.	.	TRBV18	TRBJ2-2	CASSQLSLNTGELFF	TGTGCCAGCTCACAGCTTTCTTTGAACACCGGGGAGCTGTTTTTT
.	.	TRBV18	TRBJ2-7	CASSPRGDEQYF	TGTGCCAGCTCACCACGGGGGGACGAGCAGTACTTC
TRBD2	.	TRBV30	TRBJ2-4	CAWRTSPGLAVGNIQYF	TGTGCCTGGAGGACCTCGCCGGGACTAGCGGTAGGAAACATTCAGTACTTC
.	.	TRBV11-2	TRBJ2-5	CASSFSETQYF	TGTGCCAGCAGCTTCTCGGAGACCCAGTACTTC